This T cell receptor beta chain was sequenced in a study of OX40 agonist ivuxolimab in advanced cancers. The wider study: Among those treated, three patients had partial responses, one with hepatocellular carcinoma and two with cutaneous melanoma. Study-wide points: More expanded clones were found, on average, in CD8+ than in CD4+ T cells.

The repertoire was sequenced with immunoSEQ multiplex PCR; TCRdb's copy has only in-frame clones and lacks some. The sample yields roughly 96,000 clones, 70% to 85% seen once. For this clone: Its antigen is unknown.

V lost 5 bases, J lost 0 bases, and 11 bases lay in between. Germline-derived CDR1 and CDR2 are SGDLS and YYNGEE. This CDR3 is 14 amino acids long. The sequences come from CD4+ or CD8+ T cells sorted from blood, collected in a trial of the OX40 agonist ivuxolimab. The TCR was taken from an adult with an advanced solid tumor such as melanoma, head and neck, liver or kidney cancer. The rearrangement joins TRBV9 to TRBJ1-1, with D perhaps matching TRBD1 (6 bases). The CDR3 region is CASSRGVLNTEAFF. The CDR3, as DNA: TGTGCCAGCAGTAGGGGGGTACTGAACACTGAAGCTTTCTTT.